Listed here are 31 T cell receptor beta chains from one sample, sequenced in a study of T cell responses to AZD1222 COVID-19 vaccine. Data came from immunoSEQ multiplex PCR; TCRdb stores just in-frame clones and leaves some out. The profile shows approximately 150,000 clones, about nine tenths of them singletons. The sequencing used peripheral blood, collected 28 days after the second AZD1222 dose. The receptors stem from an adult who received the AZD1222 COVID-19 vaccine.

This clone was seen only a few times. The sample holds other DNA sequences that translate to the same CDR3. The chain links TRBV9 to TRBJ1-5, with D perhaps TRBD1 (6 bases). The CDR3 consists of 16 residues. Germline V gene lookup returns CDR1 SGDLS and CDR2 YYNGEE. Trimming took 0 bases from V and 1 from J, leaving 11 bases between them. The CDR3 loop reads CASSVGGGGSNQPQHF. CDR3 nucleotides: TGTGCCAGCAGCGTAGGAGGGGGAGGGAGCAATCAGCCCCAGCATTTT.

The count of this clone is one. This chain connects TRBV19 to TRBJ1-1; possibly TRBD1 for D (5 bases). This CDR3 is 16 amino acids long. V lost 8 bases to trimming and J lost 4 bases, with 23 bases between them. Germline V gives CDR1 LNHDA, CDR2 SQIVND (reference sequence). CDR3 residues: CASSMGTGPYPTEAFF. In nucleotides, the CDR3 is TGTGCCAGTTCTATGGGTACAGGTCCTTATCCCACTGAAGCTTTCTTT.

The chain couples TRBV15 to TRBJ2-1, with D hard to call. In germline, CDR1 is LNHNV, CDR2 YYDKDF (reference sequence). Trimming cost V 0 bases and J 0 bases, with 6 bases left between them. The CDR3 extends over 15 amino acids. Here the CDR3 DNA reads TGTGCCACCAGCAGAGAGGCGGACTCCTACAATGAGCAGTTCTTC. Its translation: CATSREADSYNEQFF.

The chain links TRBV27 to TRBJ2-3; D is unresolved. Trimming took off 5 bases at V and 2 bases at J, with 14 bases between the two ends. This CDR3 spans 15 amino acids. The germline V gene has CDR1 MNHEY and CDR2 SMNVEV (reference sequence). The CDR3 sequence: CASSMTGIPTDTQYF. DNA of the CDR3: TGTGCCAGCAGTATGACCGGAATACCCACAGATACGCAGTATTTT.

The chain employs TRBV2 and TRBJ2-1; either TRBD1 or TRBD2 may fit D (5 bases each). Trimming shortened V by 7 bases and J by 7 bases, and 11 bases separated the two germline ends. CDR1 and CDR2 (germline): SNHLY, FYNNEI. The CDR3 has 12 residues. CDR3 coding DNA: TGTGCCAGCAACCCGGGGCGGAATGAGCAGTTCTTC. Translation: CASNPGRNEQFF. The complete variable domain, with remaining parts taken from reference TRBV2 and TRBJ2-1, reads EPEVTQTPSHQVTQMGQEVILRCVPISNHLYFYWYRQILGQKVEFLVSFYNNEISEKSEIFDDQFSVERPDGSNFTLKIRSTKLEDSAMYFCASNPGRNEQFFGPGTRLTVL.

The chain links TRBV9 to TRBJ2-5; 11 nucleotides align to TRBD2. The V segment lost 2 bases and the J segment 4 bases; nucleotides outside the gene matches: 1. The germline V gene has CDR1 SGDLS and CDR2 YYNGEE. The CDR3 runs 14 residues. The CDR3 spells CASSVTSGRETQYF. The CDR3 DNA reads TGTGCCAGCAGCGTTACTAGCGGGAGAGAGACCCAGTACTTC.

The rearrangement links TRBV27 to TRBJ2-1; D remains unclear. Trimming took 6 bases from V and 0 from J, leaving 12 bases between them. CDR3 length: 15 residues. Germline CDR1 is MNHEY and CDR2 is SMNVEV (reference sequence). CDR3 nucleotides: TGTGCCAGCAGCCCCCCCCGCAGCTCCTACAATGAGCAGTTCTTC. Translation gives CASSPPRSSYNEQFF.

CDR3 nucleotides: TGCGCCAGCAGCTTGGTGGTCCTAGGGGAGGACACTGAAGCTTTCTTT. Its protein product is CASSLVVLGEDTEAFF. The chain couples TRBV5-1 to TRBJ1-1; possible D gene TRBD1, 5 bases. Trimming left V 0 bases short and J 3 bases short, with 15 bases between. This CDR3 spans 16 amino acids. From germline, CDR1 is SGHRS and CDR2 YFSETQ.

V and J are TRBV29-1 and TRBJ1-1; 8 nucleotides align to TRBD1. This CDR3 is 13 amino acids long. V shed 7 bases and J 6 bases; nucleotides not matched to a gene: 10. The germline V gene encodes CDR1 SQVTM and CDR2 ANQGSEA. CDR3: CSGVRGRFAEAFF. The CDR3, as DNA: TGCAGCGGGGTCAGGGGGCGGTTCGCTGAAGCTTTCTTT. The complete variable domain, with remaining parts taken from reference TRBV29-1 and TRBJ1-1, reads SAVISQKPSRDICQRGTSLTIQCQVDSQVTMMFWYRQQPGQSLTLIATANQGSEATYESGFVIDKFPISRPNLTFSTLTVSNMSPEDSSIYLCSGVRGRFAEAFFGQGTRLTVV.

This clone was recorded once. V is TRBV19 and J is TRBJ1-1; D unresolved. From germline, CDR1 is LNHDA and CDR2 SQIVND (reference sequence). The CDR3 extends over 13 amino acids. V lost 7 bases and J lost 5, with 14 bases in between. The CDR3 sequence: CASTLSRGTEAFF. CDR3 coding DNA: TGTGCCAGTACTCTCTCCCGAGGGACTGAAGCTTTCTTT.

The gene calls are TRBV7-8 and TRBJ2-7; 9 nucleotides align to TRBD2. V lost 2 bases and J lost 3; bases outside the gene matches: 8. The CDR3 is 16 amino acids. CDR1 and CDR2 from the germline V gene are SGHVS and FQNEAQ. CDR3 region: CASSLMGLAGHYEQYV. CDR3 bases: TGTGCCAGCAGCTTAATGGGGCTAGCGGGACACTACGAGCAGTACGTC.

The V gene is TRBV4-1, the J gene TRBJ1-3; TRBD1 matches 7 bases. V lost 4 bases, J lost 4 bases, and 4 bases stayed unmatched. The germline V gene encodes CDR1 MGHRA and CDR2 YSYEKL. The CDR3 has 14 residues. Here the CDR3 DNA reads TGCGCCAGCAGCCTCGACAGGGTAGGAAACACCATATATTTT. As protein: CASSLDRVGNTIYF.

The rearrangement joins TRBV25-1 to TRBJ1-3; D call uncertain. Trimming took 8 bases from V and 2 from J, leaving 16 bases between them. The CDR3 length is 15 residues. CDR1 is MGHDK, CDR2 SYGVNS, per germline. CDR3 protein: CASLDLTGAGNTIYF. CDR3 DNA sequence: TGTGCCAGCCTTGACTTGACGGGAGCTGGAAACACCATATATTTT.

V is TRBV18 and J is TRBJ1-1; tentative D call: TRBD1 (6 bases). This CDR3 contains 15 residues. V gave up 1 base and J gave up 1 base, with 10 bases separating them. Germline CDR1 is KGHSH and CDR2 is LQKENI. Written as DNA, the CDR3 is TGTGCCAGCTCACCACAGGACAGCGGGAACACTGAAGCTTTCTTT. It codes for CASSPQDSGNTEAFF.

The rearrangement uses TRBV27 and TRBJ2-2; D ambiguous. CDR3 length: 13 amino acids. The V and J ends lost 5 bases and 2 bases respectively, with 6 bases between them. From germline, CDR1 is MNHEY and CDR2 SMNVEV (reference sequence). CDR3 amino acids: CASSPINTGELFF. For the CDR3, the DNA is TGTGCCAGCAGTCCCATAAACACCGGGGAGCTGTTTTTT.

This clone qualifies as medium-sized. The chain uses TRBV14 and TRBJ1-4, with D possibly TRBD1 on 6 matching bases. The CDR3 runs to 13 residues. CDR1 and CDR2 from the germline V gene are SGHDN and FVKESK. V lost 8 bases and J lost 8, with 15 bases in between. In DNA form, the CDR3 reads TGTGCCAGCCGGGACAACCGACAGGAAAAACTGTTTTTT. Translated, it gives CASRDNRQEKLFF.

The chain joins TRBV30 to TRBJ2-7; TRBD1 agrees at 9 bases. V shed 1 base and J 7 bases; nucleotides not matched to a gene: 5. This CDR3 spans 13 amino acids. The germline V gene encodes CDR1 GTSNPN and CDR2 SVGIG (reference sequence). The CDR3 bases are TGTGCCTGGAGTGGACAGGGGGTCAGGGAGCAGTACGTC. Its protein is CAWSGQGVREQYV.

The gene calls are TRBV14 and TRBJ1-6; D unresolved. The CDR3 is 13 amino acids. The germline V and J ends were trimmed by 5 bases and 8 bases, with 10 bases remaining between them. The germline gives CDR1 SGHDN, CDR2 FVKESK. In DNA, the CDR3 is TGTGCCAGCAGCTCTGTTTGGGATTCACCCCTCCACTTT. Protein: CASSSVWDSPLHF.

V usage is TRBV10-3 and J usage is TRBJ1-6, with D unclear. Germline V gives CDR1 ENHRY, CDR2 SYGVKD. This CDR3 has 15 residues. V was trimmed by 4 bases and J by 3 bases, leaving 10 bases between them. The CDR3 DNA sequence: TGTGCCATCAGTGGAGTAGGACTCTATAATTCACCCCTCCACTTT. Protein sequence: CAISGVGLYNSPLHF.

This chain uses TRBV14 with TRBJ1-1; D might be TRBD1 (6 bases). This CDR3 has 14 residues. The V gene's germline CDR1 is SGHDN and CDR2 FVKESK. Trimming took off 2 bases at V and 5 bases at J, with 12 bases between the two ends. CDR3 sequence: CASSQQGWSTEAFF. In DNA form, the CDR3 reads TGTGCCAGCAGCCAACAGGGGTGGAGTACTGAAGCTTTCTTT.

V usage is TRBV11-2 and J usage is TRBJ1-2; 7 bases match TRBD1. Germline V gives CDR1 SGHAT, CDR2 FQNNGV. V shed 2 bases, J shed 4 bases, and the junction held 1 base outside the gene matches. The CDR3 contains 13 residues. CDR3 protein: CASSLTGVYGYTF. The CDR3 DNA follows: TGTGCCAGCAGCTTAACAGGGGTCTATGGCTACACCTTC.

V gene TRBV7-3 combines with J gene TRBJ2-1; 10 bases align to TRBD2. CDR1 and CDR2 (germline): SGHTA, FQGTGA. After removal of 5 bases from V and 9 bases from J, the junction contained 10 bases not matched to a gene. The CDR3 spans 15 residues. The chain's CDR3 is CASSPTSGEWGEQFF. For the CDR3, the DNA is TGTGCCAGCAGCCCTACTAGCGGGGAATGGGGTGAGCAGTTCTTC.

In DNA, the CDR3 is TGTGCCACCAATGGCCCAGGGGAGGGCTACACCTTC. It translates to CATNGPGEGYTF. The chain joins TRBV24-1 to TRBJ1-2, with TRBD1 as a possible D gene (6 bases). V lost 8 bases and J lost 8, with 14 bases in between. In germline, CDR1 is KGHDR, CDR2 SFDVKD. The CDR3 is made up of 12 amino acids.

This clone was counted between two and nine times. This sequence joins TRBV6-4 and TRBJ2-2; no reliable D call. Germline CDR1 MRHNA, CDR2 SNTAGT. The CDR3 consists of 13 residues. V lost 4 bases and J 1 base, leaving 4 bases between the germline ends. The CDR3 DNA is TGTGCCAGCAGTGCACAGAACACCGGGGAGCTGTTTTTT. Encoded protein: CASSAQNTGELFF.

V usage is TRBV4-1 and J usage is TRBJ1-1, with D uncertain. CDR3 length: 15 amino acids. The germline V gene encodes CDR1 MGHRA and CDR2 YSYEKL. Trimming pared 4 bases from V and 0 bases from J, leaving 12 bases between. In nucleotides, the CDR3 is TGCGCCAGCAGCCCTACGGGGAAGATGAACACTGAAGCTTTCTTT. It codes for CASSPTGKMNTEAFF.

This chain connects TRBV10-3 to TRBJ2-1; D remains ambiguous. The CDR3 extends over 15 amino acids. The germline V gene has CDR1 ENHRY and CDR2 SYGVKD. V dropped 2 bases and J dropped 8 bases, with 16 bases sitting between them. CDR3 sequence (DNA): TGTGCCATCAGTGAGCCCGGGCCCCCCTGGGATGAGCAGTTCTTC. Its translation: CAISEPGPPWDEQFF.

The chain combines TRBV19 with TRBJ1-4; weak D call: TRBD1 (5 bases). This CDR3 is built from 16 residues. Deletions cut 4 bases from V and 4 bases from J, with 16 bases between. Germline V CDR1 and CDR2: LNHDA, SQIVND (reference sequence). The chain's CDR3 is CASSTQGSVFNEKLFF. The CDR3 region has the DNA TGTGCCAGTAGTACCCAGGGATCGGTCTTTAATGAAAAACTGTTTTTT.

The V call is TRBV2, the J call TRBJ1-2; a weak D match, TRBD1 (5 bases). This CDR3 has 13 residues. The germline CDR1 and CDR2 sequences are SNHLY and FYNNEI. The V end lost 5 bases, the J end lost 5 bases, and 12 bases lay between the germline ends. The CDR3, as DNA: TGTGCCAGCAGTCCTAGGGGTGATTATGGCTACACCTTC. Its translation is CASSPRGDYGYTF.

CDR3 DNA sequence: TGTGCCACCTCCCTAAGTTGGGCCCAATACGAGCAGTACGTC. It yields the protein CATSLSWAQYEQYV. The genes are TRBV2 and TRBJ2-7; D not resolved. The CDR3 loop spans 14 amino acids. Between the trimmed V and J ends, which lost 10 bases and 4 bases, there was a span of 20 bases. CDR1 and CDR2 (germline): SNHLY, FYNNEI.

The chain recombines TRBV4-3 with TRBJ1-1; D is unclear. The CDR3 loop spans 14 amino acids. Deletions cut 0 bases from V and 7 bases from J, with 12 bases between. Germline V lookup: CDR1 LGHNA, CDR2 YSLEER. CDR3 region: CASSQDTHGIEAFF. CDR3 nucleotides: TGCGCCAGCAGCCAAGATACCCATGGGATTGAAGCTTTCTTT.

This chain connects TRBV7-2 to TRBJ1-1; unclear D gene. The germline gives CDR1 SGHTA, CDR2 FQGNSA. V was cut by 4 bases and J by 0 bases, with 6 bases left in between. The CDR3 contains 13 residues. This CDR3 reads CASSSTVNTEAFF. The CDR3, as DNA: TGTGCCAGCAGCTCCACAGTGAACACTGAAGCTTTCTTT.